This paragraph reports one TCR beta chain. This sample stems from a study of pediatric ulcerative colitis. Sequencing used immunoSEQ multiplex PCR; TCRdb keeps in-frame clones, though not all of them. The sample carries roughly 23,000 clones, around 69% recorded once. This CDR3 comprises 12 residues. V lost 5 bases and J lost 6, with 11 bases in between. The V gene's germline CDR1 is MNHEY and CDR2 SVGAGI. Rectal tissue came from one to two pinch biopsies taken at colonoscopy. Sequencing was performed on gut tissue. This receptor was taken from a boy between 10 and 17 years old with severe ulcerative colitis. The V and J genes are TRBV6-5 and TRBJ2-7, with D tentatively TRBD1 or TRBD2 (6 bases each). CDR3 DNA: TGTGCCAGCAGTACCGGGGGCCGCGAGCAGTACTTC. Amino acid sequence: CASSTGGREQYF.